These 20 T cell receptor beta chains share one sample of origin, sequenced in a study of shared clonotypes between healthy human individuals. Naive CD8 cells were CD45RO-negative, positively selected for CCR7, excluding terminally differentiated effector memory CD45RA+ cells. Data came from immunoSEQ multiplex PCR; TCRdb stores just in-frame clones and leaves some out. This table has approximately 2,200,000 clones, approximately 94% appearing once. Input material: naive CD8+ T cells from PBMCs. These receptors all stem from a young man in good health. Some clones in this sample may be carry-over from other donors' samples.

In DNA, the CDR3 is TGTGCCAGCAGTGGTTGGAACACTGAAGCTTTCTTT. Encoded protein: CASSGWNTEAFF. This chain uses TRBV27 with TRBJ1-1; no firm D call. Germline values: CDR1 MNHEY, CDR2 SMNVEV (reference sequence). Trimming removed 5 bases from V and 1 base from J, with 5 bases in between. The CDR3 contains 12 residues.

CDR3 protein: CASSQTYHSLSEQYF. CDR3 bases: TGTGCCAGCAGCCAAACGTATCACTCCCTTAGCGAGCAGTACTTC. The J gene is TRBJ2-7, the V gene TRBV4-2; D unclear. Trimming stripped 2 bases from V and 6 bases from J, with 17 bases between. The V gene's germline CDR1 is LGHNA and CDR2 YNFKEQ. There are 15 residues in the CDR3.

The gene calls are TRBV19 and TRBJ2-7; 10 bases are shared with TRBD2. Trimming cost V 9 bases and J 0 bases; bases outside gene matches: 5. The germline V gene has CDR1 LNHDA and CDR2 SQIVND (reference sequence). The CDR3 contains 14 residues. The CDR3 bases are TGTGCCAGGGGAGCGGGAGGGAGCTCCTACGAGCAGTACTTC. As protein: CARGAGGSSYEQYF.

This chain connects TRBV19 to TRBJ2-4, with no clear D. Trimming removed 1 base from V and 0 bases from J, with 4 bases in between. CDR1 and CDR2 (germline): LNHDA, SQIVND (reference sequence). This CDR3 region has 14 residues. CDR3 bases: TGTGCCAGTAGTATAGTCGGAGCCAAAAACATTCAGTACTTC. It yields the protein CASSIVGAKNIQYF.

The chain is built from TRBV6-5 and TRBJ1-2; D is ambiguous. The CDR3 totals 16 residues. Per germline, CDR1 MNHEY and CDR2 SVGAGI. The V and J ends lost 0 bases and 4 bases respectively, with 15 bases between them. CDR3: CASSYSTGPRLYGYTF. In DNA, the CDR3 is TGTGCCAGCAGTTACTCGACTGGACCGCGTCTCTATGGCTACACCTTC.

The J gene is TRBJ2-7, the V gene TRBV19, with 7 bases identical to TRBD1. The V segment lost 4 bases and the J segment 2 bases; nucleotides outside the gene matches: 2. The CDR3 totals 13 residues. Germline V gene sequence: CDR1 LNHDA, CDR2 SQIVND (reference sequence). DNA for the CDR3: TGTGCCAGTAGTAAGGGACAGCCCTACGAGCAGTACTTC. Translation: CASSKGQPYEQYF.

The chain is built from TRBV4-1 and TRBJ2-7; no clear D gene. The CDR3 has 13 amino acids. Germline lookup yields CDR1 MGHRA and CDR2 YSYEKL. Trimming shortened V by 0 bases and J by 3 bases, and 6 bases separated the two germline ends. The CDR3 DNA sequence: TGCGCCAGCAGCCAAGATTCCCTCTACGAGCAGTACTTC. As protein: CASSQDSLYEQYF.

The CDR3 is CASSTSTDTQYF. The CDR3 coding sequence is TGTGCCAGCTCGACTAGCACAGATACGCAGTATTTT. This chain links TRBV5-4 with TRBJ2-3; D is unresolved. CDR1 is SGHNT and CDR2 is YYREEE in the germline V gene (reference sequence). The ends were cut back, 7 bases at V and 0 bases at J, with 6 bases in the middle. CDR3 length equals 12 residues.

CDR3: CASSEAARVTF. DNA for the CDR3: TGTGCCAGCAGTGAAGCGGCGAGGGTCACCTTC. The chain has TRBV6-1 and TRBJ1-2; no clear D gene. The length of the CDR3 is 11 residues. Trimming stripped 0 bases from V and 13 bases from J, with 9 bases between. Germline assignment: CDR1 MNHNS and CDR2 SASEGT.

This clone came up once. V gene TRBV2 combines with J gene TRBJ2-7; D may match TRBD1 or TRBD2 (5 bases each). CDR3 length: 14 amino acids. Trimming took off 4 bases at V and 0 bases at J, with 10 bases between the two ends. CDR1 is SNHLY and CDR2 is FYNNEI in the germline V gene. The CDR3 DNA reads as TGTGCCAGCAGTGTCGGGACCATCTCCTACGAGCAGTACTTC. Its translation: CASSVGTISYEQYF.

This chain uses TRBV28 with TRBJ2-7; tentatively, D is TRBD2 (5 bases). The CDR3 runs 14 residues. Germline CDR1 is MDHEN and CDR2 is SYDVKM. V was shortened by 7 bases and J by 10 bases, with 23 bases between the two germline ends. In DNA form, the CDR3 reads TGTGCCAGCATCCCTGCAGGTGGGAGTCCCCCCCAGTACTTC. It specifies CASIPAGGSPPQYF.

CDR3 amino acids: CASSRGGLSYEQYF. The CDR3 nucleotides read TGTGCCAGCAGCCGAGGGGGCTTGTCCTACGAGCAGTACTTC. The chain uses TRBV7-9 and TRBJ2-7; 7 bases line up with TRBD1. The germline V gene has CDR1 SEHNR and CDR2 FQNEAQ (reference sequence). Germline trimming cut 5 bases from V and 1 base from J; bases unmatched to any gene: 5. The CDR3 length is 14 residues.

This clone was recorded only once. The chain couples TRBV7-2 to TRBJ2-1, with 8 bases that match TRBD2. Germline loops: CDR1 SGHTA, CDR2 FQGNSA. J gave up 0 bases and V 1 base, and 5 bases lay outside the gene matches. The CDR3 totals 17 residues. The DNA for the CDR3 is TGTGCCAGCAGCTTAGTGGCTAGCGGGCGCTCCTACAATGAGCAGTTCTTC. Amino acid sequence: CASSLVASGRSYNEQFF.

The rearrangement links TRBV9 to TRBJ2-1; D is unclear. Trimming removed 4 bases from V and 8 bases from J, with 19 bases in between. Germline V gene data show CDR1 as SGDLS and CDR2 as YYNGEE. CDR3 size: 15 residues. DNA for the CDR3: TGTGCCAGCAGCCCTTCTCTAGGGTCAGTCGATGAGCAGTTCTTC. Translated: CASSPSLGSVDEQFF.

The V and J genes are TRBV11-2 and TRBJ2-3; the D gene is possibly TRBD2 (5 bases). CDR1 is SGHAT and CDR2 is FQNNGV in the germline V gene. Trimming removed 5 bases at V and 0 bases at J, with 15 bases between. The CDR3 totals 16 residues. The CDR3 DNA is TGTGCCAGCAGCGGCATGACGGGGTTTAGCACAGATACGCAGTATTTT. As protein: CASSGMTGFSTDTQYF.

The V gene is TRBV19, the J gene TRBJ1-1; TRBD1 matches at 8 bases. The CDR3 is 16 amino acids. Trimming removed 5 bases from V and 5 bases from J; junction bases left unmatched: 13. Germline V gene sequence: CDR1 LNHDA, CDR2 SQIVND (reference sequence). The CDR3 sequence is CASSPGTGWVRTEAFF. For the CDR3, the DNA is TGTGCCAGTAGTCCCGGGACAGGCTGGGTGAGGACTGAAGCTTTCTTT.

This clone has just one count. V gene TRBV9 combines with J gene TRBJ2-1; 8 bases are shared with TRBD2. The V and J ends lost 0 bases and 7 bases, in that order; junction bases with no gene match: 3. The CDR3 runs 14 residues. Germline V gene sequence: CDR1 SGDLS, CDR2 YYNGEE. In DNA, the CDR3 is TGTGCCAGCAGCGTAGCGGGAGGGTTTAATGAGCAGTTCTTC. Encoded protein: CASSVAGGFNEQFF.

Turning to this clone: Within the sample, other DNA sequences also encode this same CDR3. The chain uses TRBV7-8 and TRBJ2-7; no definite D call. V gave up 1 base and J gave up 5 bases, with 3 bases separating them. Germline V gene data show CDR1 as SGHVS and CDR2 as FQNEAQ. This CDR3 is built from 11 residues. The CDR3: CASSLGDEQYF. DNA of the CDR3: TGTGCCAGCAGCTTAGGTGACGAGCAGTACTTC.

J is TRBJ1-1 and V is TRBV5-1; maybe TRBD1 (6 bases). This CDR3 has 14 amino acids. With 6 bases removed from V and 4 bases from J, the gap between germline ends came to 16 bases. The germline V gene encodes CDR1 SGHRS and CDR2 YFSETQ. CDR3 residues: CASTLGAGATEAFF. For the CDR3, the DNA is TGCGCCAGCACCCTTGGGGCAGGGGCCACTGAAGCTTTCTTT. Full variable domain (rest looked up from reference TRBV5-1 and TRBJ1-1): KAGVTQTPRYLIKTRGQQVTLSCSPISGHRSVSWYQQTPGQGLQFLFEYFSETQRNKGNFPGRFSGRQFSNSRSEMNVSTLELGDSALYLCASTLGAGATEAFFGQGTRLTVV.

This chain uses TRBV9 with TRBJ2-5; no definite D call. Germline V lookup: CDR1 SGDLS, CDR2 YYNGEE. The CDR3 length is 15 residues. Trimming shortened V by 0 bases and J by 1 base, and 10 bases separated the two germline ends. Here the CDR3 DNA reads TGTGCCAGCAGCGTAGGTGAGCGATTCCAAGAGACCCAGTACTTC. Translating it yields CASSVGERFQETQYF.